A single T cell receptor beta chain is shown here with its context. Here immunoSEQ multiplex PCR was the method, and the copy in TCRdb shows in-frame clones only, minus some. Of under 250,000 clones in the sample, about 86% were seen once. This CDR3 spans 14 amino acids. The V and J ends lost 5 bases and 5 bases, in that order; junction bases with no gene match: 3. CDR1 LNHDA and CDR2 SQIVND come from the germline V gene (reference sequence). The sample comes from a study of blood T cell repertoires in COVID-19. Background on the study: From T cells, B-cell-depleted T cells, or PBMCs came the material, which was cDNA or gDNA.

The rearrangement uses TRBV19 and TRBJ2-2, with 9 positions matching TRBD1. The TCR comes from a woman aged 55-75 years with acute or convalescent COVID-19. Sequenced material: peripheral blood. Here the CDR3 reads CASSRQGGTGELFF. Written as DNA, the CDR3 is TGTGCCAGTAGTCGACAGGGGGGGACCGGGGAGCTGTTTTTT.